The sequence of this T cell receptor (beta chain) was determined in a study of CD8+ T cells in alopecia areata. Study details: Once tofacitinib had been taken for 6 to 18 months, 6 months off drug followed.

As the sequencing template, cDNA was produced by extracting RNA and reverse transcribing it. TCRdb keeps only in-frame clones here, not all; method: immunoSEQ multiplex PCR. The table has 100,000 or so clones, 55% to 70% seen once. The sample holds a few counts of this clone. Per the germline V gene, CDR1 is MNHEY and CDR2 is SMNVEV (reference sequence). The CDR3 has 18 amino acids. V shed 1 base, J shed 2 bases, and the junction held 11 bases outside the gene matches. Treatment denoted: oral pan-JAK inhibitor, 5-10 mg twice daily. The rearrangement links TRBV27 to TRBJ2-5; 9 bases are a match to TRBD2. This specimen consisted of CD8+ T cells sorted from blood, obtained between weeks 55 and 65, from a patient treated with tofacitinib. The clonotype comes from a human donor with alopecia areata. CDR3 nucleotide sequence: TGTGCCAGCAGTTTATGGGGTAGCGGGGGTAGGGATCAAGAGACCCAGTACTTC. Residues: CASSLWGSGGRDQETQYF.